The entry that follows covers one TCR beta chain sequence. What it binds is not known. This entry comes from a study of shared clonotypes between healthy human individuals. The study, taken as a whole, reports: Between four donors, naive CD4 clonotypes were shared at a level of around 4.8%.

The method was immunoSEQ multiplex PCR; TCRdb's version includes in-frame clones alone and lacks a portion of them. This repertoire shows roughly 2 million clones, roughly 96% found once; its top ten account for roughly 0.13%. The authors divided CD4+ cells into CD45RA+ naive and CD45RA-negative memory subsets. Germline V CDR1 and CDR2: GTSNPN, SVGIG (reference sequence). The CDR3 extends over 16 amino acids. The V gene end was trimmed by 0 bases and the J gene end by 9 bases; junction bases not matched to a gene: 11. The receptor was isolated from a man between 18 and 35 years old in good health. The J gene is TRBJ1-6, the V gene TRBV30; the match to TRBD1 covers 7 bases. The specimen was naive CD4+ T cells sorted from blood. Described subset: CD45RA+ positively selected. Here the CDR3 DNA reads TGTGCCTGGAGTGTAAGGGACAGTAGTGGGAGTTCACCCCTCCACTTT. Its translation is CAWSVRDSSGSSPLHF. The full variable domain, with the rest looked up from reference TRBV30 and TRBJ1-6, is SQTIHQWPATLVQPVGSPLSLECTVEGTSNPNLYWYRQAAGRGLQLLFYSVGIGQISSEVPQNLSASRPQDRQFILSSKKLLLSDSGFYLCAWSVRDSSGSSPLHFGNGTRLTVT.